This T cell receptor beta chain was recorded in a study of early T cells in non-severe SARS-CoV-2 infection. About the study: Chains were unpaired, as sequencing was done on bulk RNA from unsorted whole blood. Study-wide results and limits: VDJdb matches were skewed toward anti-spike CD8 T cell responses.

The table lists this clonotype with many counts. Its antigen is unidentified. Attached unique molecular identifiers marked individual cDNA molecules. In TCRdb, the 5' RACE reads were re-called with MiXCR into one record per CDR3 protein. The data hold 95,000 to 100,000 distinct CDR3 sequences, with under 15% observed a single time. The source of this sequence is an adult who was a healthcare worker with PCR-confirmed SARS-CoV-2 infection or an uninfected control (not recorded which). Material for sequencing was whole blood.

As DNA, the CDR3 is TGTGCCAGCAGCCAAGATCGCGGGGGGAGCAATCAGCCCCAGCATTTT. As protein: CASSQDRGGSNQPQHF. This sequence joins TRBV14 and TRBJ1-5, with a weak D call TRBD1 (5 bases). V lost 0 bases, J lost 1 base, and 10 bases lay in between. The length of the CDR3 is 16 residues. Germline V lookup: CDR1 SGHDN, CDR2 FVKESK.